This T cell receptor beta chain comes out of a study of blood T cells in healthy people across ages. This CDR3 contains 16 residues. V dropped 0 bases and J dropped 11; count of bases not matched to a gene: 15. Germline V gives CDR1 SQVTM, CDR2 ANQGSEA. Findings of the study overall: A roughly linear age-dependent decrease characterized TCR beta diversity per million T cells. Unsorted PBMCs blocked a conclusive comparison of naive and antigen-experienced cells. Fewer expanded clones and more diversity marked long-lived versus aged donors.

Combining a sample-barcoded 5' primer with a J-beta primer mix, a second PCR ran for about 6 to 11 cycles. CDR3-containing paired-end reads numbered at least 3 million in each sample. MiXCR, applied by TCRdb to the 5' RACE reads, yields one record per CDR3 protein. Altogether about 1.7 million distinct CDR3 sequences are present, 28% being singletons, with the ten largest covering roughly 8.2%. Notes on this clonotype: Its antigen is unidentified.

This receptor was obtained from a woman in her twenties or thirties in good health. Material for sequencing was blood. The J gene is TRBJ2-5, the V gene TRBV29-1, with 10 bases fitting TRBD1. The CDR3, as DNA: TGCAGCGTTGAAGACGGAGACAGGGGGCCTGGCGATGAGCAGTACTTC. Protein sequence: CSVEDGDRGPGDEQYF.